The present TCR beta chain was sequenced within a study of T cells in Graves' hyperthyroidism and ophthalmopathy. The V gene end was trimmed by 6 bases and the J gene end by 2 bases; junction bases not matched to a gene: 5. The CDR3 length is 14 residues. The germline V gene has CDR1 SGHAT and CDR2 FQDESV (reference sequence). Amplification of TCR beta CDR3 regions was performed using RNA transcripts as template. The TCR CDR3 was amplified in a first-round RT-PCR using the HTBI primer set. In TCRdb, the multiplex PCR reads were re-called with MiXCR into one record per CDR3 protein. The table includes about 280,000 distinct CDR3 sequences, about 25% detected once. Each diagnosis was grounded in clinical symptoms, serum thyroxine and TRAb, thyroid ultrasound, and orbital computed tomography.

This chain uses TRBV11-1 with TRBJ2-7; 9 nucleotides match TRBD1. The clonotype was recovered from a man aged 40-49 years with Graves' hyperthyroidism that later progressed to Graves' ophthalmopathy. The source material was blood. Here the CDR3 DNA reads TGTGCCAGCAGACTGGGACAGGGCCCCTACGAGCAGTACTTC. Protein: CASRLGQGPYEQYF.